These 9 T cell receptor beta chains came from one sample sequenced in a study of blood T cell repertoires in COVID-19. The table came from immunoSEQ multiplex PCR; TCRdb's copy has only in-frame clones and leaves some out. The sample includes around 67,000 clones, around 85% of them seen just once. Sequencing was performed on peripheral blood. The receptors here all came from a woman over 75 with acute or convalescent COVID-19.

The gene calls are TRBV6-8 and TRBJ2-1, with 14 positions matching TRBD2. Germline CDR1 reads MNHGY; CDR2 reads SAAAGT. The length of the CDR3 is 18 residues. V lost 6 bases to trimming and J lost 5 bases; unmatched junction nucleotides: 12. The CDR3 bases are TGTGCCAGCAGCTCCCGACTAGCGGGGGGGCGGTTCCACAATGAGCAGTTCTTC. Its protein is CASSSRLAGGRFHNEQFF.

This chain joins TRBV15 and TRBJ2-7; the match to TRBD1 covers 10 bases. Germline assignment: CDR1 LNHNV and CDR2 YYDKDF (reference sequence). This CDR3 is built from 15 residues. The ends lost 6 bases at V and 1 base at J; junction bases unmatched: 6. CDR3 loop: CATRIGQGGSYEQYF. CDR3 nucleotide sequence: TGTGCCACCAGAATTGGACAGGGGGGTTCCTACGAGCAGTACTTC.

The rearrangement links TRBV13 to TRBJ2-3, with no clear D. Deletions cut 1 base from V and 0 bases from J, with 8 bases between. This CDR3 is built from 15 residues. In germline, CDR1 is PRHDT, CDR2 FYEKMQ (reference sequence). CDR3 bases: TGTGCCAGCAGCTTAGCTACAGCTAGCACAGATACGCAGTATTTT. It specifies CASSLATASTDTQYF.

The rearrangement joins TRBV7-8 to TRBJ1-6, with 8 positions matching TRBD1. The CDR3 is 16 residues long. With 5 bases clipped from V and 3 bases from J, the junction kept 6 bases outside the gene matches. The germline CDR1 and CDR2 sequences are SGHVS and FQNEAQ. In nucleotides, the CDR3 is TGTGCCAGCAGCACACAGGGGGAATTCTATAATTCACCCCTCCACTTT. The encoded protein is CASSTQGEFYNSPLHF.

V is TRBV27 and J is TRBJ1-5; 8 positions agree with TRBD1. Trimming cost V 6 bases and J 8 bases; bases outside gene matches: 9. Looked up from germline, CDR1 is MNHEY and CDR2 is SMNVEV (reference sequence). This CDR3 is 14 amino acids long. CDR3 region: CASSQGQGVKPQHF. As DNA, the CDR3 is TGTGCCAGCAGCCAAGGACAGGGAGTAAAGCCCCAGCATTTT.

CDR3 sequence reads: CASSPAGAGEYEQYF. DNA of the CDR3: TGTGCCAGCAGCCCCGCGGGGGCCGGGGAATACGAGCAGTACTTC. The chain joins TRBV27 to TRBJ2-7, with D perhaps matching TRBD2 (7 bases). Trimming took 6 bases from V and 4 from J, leaving 19 bases between them. The CDR3 spans 15 residues. Germline CDR1 and CDR2: MNHEY and SMNVEV (reference sequence).

This chain connects TRBV2 to TRBJ1-2; 11 bases are shared with TRBD1. The CDR3 is 13 amino acids. V shed 5 bases and J 8 bases; nucleotides not matched to a gene: 4. From germline, CDR1 is SNHLY and CDR2 FYNNEI. CDR3 DNA sequence: TGTGCCAGCAGTCAGGACAGGGGGCGCGGCTACACCTTC. Translation: CASSQDRGRGYTF.

This clone was recorded once. V and J are TRBV7-9 and TRBJ2-1; 11 bases match TRBD2. CDR3 length: 16 amino acids. CDR1 and CDR2 (germline): SEHNR, FQNEAQ (reference sequence). The trim removed 1 base at V and 10 bases at J, leaving 9 bases unmatched. The chain's CDR3 is CASSLVGSGRAREQFF. As DNA, the CDR3 is TGTGCCAGCAGCTTAGTAGGTAGCGGGAGGGCCCGGGAGCAGTTCTTC.

The chain has TRBV9 and TRBJ2-7; the match to TRBD1 covers 7 bases. Germline V gene lookup returns CDR1 SGDLS and CDR2 YYNGEE. Trimming at V came to 2 bases and at J to 5 bases, leaving 4 bases not matched to a gene. The CDR3 is 13 residues long. CDR3 in amino acids: CASSVSGGNEQYF. The CDR3, as DNA: TGTGCCAGCAGCGTCTCAGGGGGAAACGAGCAGTACTTC.